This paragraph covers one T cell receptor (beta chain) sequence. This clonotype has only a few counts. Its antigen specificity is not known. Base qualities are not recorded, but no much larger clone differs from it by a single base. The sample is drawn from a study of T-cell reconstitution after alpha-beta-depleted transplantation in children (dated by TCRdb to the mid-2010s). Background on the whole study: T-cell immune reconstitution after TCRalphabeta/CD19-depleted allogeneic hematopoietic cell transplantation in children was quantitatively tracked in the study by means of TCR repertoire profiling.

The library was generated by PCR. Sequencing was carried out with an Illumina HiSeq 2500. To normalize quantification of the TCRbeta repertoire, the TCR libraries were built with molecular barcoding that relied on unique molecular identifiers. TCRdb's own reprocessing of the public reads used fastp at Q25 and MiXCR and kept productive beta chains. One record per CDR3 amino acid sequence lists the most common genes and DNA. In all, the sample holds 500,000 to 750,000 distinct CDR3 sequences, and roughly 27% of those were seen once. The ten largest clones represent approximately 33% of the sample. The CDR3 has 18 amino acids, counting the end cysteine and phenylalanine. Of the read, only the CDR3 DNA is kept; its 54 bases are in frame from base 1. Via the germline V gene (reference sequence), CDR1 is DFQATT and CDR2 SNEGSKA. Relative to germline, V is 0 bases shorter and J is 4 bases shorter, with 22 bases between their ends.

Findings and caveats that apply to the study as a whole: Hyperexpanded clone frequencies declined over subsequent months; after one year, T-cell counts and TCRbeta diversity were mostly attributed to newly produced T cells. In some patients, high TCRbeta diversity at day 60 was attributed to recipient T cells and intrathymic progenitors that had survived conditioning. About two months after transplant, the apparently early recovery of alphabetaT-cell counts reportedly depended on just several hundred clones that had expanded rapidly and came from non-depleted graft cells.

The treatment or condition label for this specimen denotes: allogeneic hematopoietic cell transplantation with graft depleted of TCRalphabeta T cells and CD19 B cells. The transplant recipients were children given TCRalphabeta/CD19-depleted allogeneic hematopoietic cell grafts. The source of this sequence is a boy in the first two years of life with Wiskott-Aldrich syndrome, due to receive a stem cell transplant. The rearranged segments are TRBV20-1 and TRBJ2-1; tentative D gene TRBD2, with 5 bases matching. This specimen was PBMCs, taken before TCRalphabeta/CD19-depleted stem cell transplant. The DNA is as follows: TGCAGTGCTAGAGATTTTAGCGTAAAGGATGAGTCGTACAATGAGCAGTTCTTC. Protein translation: CSARDFSVKDESYNEQFF.